Presented here are 10 T cell receptor beta chains from one specimen sequenced in a study of blood T cell repertoires in COVID-19. Data came from immunoSEQ multiplex PCR; TCRdb stores just in-frame clones and leaves some out. The sample contains tens of thousands of clones, 75% to 85% of which appear only once. The material sequenced was peripheral blood. The receptors derive from a man aged 45-65 years with COVID-19, enrolled during active disease.

The chain employs TRBV6-5 and TRBJ2-7; D perhaps matches TRBD2 (6 bases). V was shortened by 6 bases and J by 0 bases, with 12 bases between the two germline ends. The germline V gene encodes CDR1 MNHEY and CDR2 SVGAGI. CDR3 length equals 14 residues. The CDR3: CASRGVAVSYEQYF. The CDR3 nucleotides are TGTGCCAGCAGGGGGGTAGCGGTCTCCTACGAGCAGTACTTC.

Comment on this clone: Other nucleotide sequences in the sample specify the same CDR3. This chain joins TRBV28 and TRBJ1-4, with TRBD1 identical over 9 bases. CDR3 length equals 15 residues. Germline-derived CDR1 and CDR2 are MDHEN and SYDVKM. V gave up 2 bases and J gave up 5 bases; unmatched junction bases: 3. CDR3 region: CASSLGGQGNEKLFF. The CDR3 DNA is TGTGCCAGCAGTTTAGGGGGACAGGGAAATGAAAAACTGTTTTTT.

The chain carries TRBV11-2 and TRBJ1-2, with D unclear. The length of the CDR3 is 13 residues. V shed 1 base and J shed 5 bases, with 8 bases lying between them. CDR1 is SGHAT, CDR2 FQNNGV, per germline. CDR3 sequence (DNA): TGTGCCAGCAGCTTAGGGACTTCGTATGGCTACACCTTC. Its translation is CASSLGTSYGYTF.

The V and J genes are TRBV27 and TRBJ1-2, with 7 bases fitting TRBD1. This CDR3 has 12 amino acids. Germline loops: CDR1 MNHEY, CDR2 SMNVEV (reference sequence). Trimming removed 5 bases from V and 6 bases from J; junction bases left unmatched: 3. CDR3 DNA sequence: TGTGCCAGCAGTAGGGGGCTTGATGGCTACACCTTC. It encodes CASSRGLDGYTF.

The J gene is TRBJ2-2, the V gene TRBV27; D is uncertain. V was pared by 9 bases and J by 5 bases, with 10 bases between. The CDR3 is 12 amino acids. CDR1 and CDR2 from the germline V gene are MNHEY and SMNVEV (reference sequence). The CDR3: CASRLGTGELFF. The CDR3, as DNA: TGTGCCAGTCGGCTAGGAACCGGGGAGCTGTTTTTT.

This chain links TRBV5-4 with TRBJ1-1; tentative D call: TRBD1 (5 bases). Trimming cost V 0 bases and J 4 bases, with 13 bases left between them. The CDR3 loop spans 15 amino acids. The V gene's germline CDR1 is SGHNT and CDR2 YYREEE (reference sequence). The CDR3 nucleotides are TGTGCCAGCAGCTTGGAGGCAGGGACTTTCACTGAAGCTTTCTTT. It translates to CASSLEAGTFTEAFF.

The rearrangement joins TRBV28 to TRBJ2-3, with TRBD1 as a possible D gene (6 bases). This CDR3 is built from 14 residues. The germline V gene has CDR1 MDHEN and CDR2 SYDVKM. V shed 5 bases and J shed 2 bases, with 11 bases lying between them. The CDR3 protein is CASSKGQFTDTQYF. As DNA, the CDR3 is TGTGCCAGCAGTAAAGGACAGTTCACAGATACGCAGTATTTT.

The chain combines TRBV10-1 with TRBJ1-5; D gene uncertain. CDR1 WNHNN and CDR2 SYGVQD come from the germline V gene (reference sequence). V lost 3 bases to trimming and J lost 7 bases, with 7 bases between them. This CDR3 has 12 residues. Here the CDR3 DNA reads TGCGCCAGCAGTGATGGGCCACAGCCCCAGCATTTT. This encodes CASSDGPQPQHF.

The chain employs TRBV19 and TRBJ2-1; D possibly corresponds to TRBD2 (5 bases). This CDR3 comprises 13 residues. Between the trimmed V and J ends, which lost 5 bases and 4 bases, there was a span of 9 bases. Looked up from germline, CDR1 is LNHDA and CDR2 is SQIVND (reference sequence). CDR3 DNA: TGTGCCAGTAGTCTCCAGCGGTACAATGAGCAGTTCTTC. It specifies CASSLQRYNEQFF.

The genes are TRBV2 and TRBJ1-2; D not certain. Per germline, CDR1 SNHLY and CDR2 FYNNEI. This CDR3 is 17 amino acids long. Trimming took 5 bases from V and 6 from J, leaving 25 bases between them. The chain's CDR3 is CASSMTHPSATSNGYTF. The CDR3, as DNA: TGTGCCAGCAGTATGACCCACCCAAGCGCAACCAGCAATGGCTACACCTTC.